What follows are 10 T cell receptor beta chains derived from one specimen sequenced in a study of OX40 agonist ivuxolimab in advanced cancers. Sequencing was performed with immunoSEQ multiplex PCR; in TCRdb, only in-frame clones are kept and a portion is missing. The repertoire holds roughly 76,000 clones, with about nine tenths as singletons. The input for sequencing was CD4+ or CD8+ T cells sorted from blood, taken in a trial of the OX40 agonist ivuxolimab. The receptors were gathered from an adult with an advanced solid tumor such as melanoma, head and neck, liver or kidney cancer.

This chain uses TRBV7-2 with TRBJ2-7; TRBD2 aligns across 14 bases. This CDR3 is 16 amino acids long. V lost 5 bases to trimming and J lost 2 bases; unmatched junction nucleotides: 5. CDR1 and CDR2 from the germline V gene are SGHTA and FQGNSA. CDR3 sequence reads: CASSPRLAGGPYEQYF. DNA for the CDR3: TGTGCCAGCAGCCCCCGACTAGCGGGAGGGCCCTACGAGCAGTACTTC.

This sequence joins TRBV6-6 and TRBJ1-2; 11 bases are shared with TRBD1. Germline V gene data show CDR1 as MNHNY and CDR2 as SVGAGI (reference sequence). The trim removed 4 bases at V and 3 bases at J, leaving 1 base unmatched. The CDR3 spans 14 residues. DNA of the CDR3: TGTGCCAGCAGTTCGGGACAGGGGGACTATGGCTACACCTTC. Translating gives CASSSGQGDYGYTF.

The J gene is TRBJ2-2, the V gene TRBV11-3; D possibly uses TRBD1 or TRBD2 (5 bases each). Per the germline V gene, CDR1 is SGHNT and CDR2 is YENEEA. CDR3 size: 15 residues. V lost 2 bases and J lost 5, with 12 bases in between. Here the CDR3 reads CASSLTGDGTGELFF. CDR3 DNA sequence: TGTGCCAGCAGCTTAACCGGGGACGGGACCGGGGAGCTGTTTTTT. The full variable domain, completed using reference TRBV11-3 and TRBJ2-2, is EAGVVQSPRYKIIEKKQPVAFWCNPISGHNTLYWYLQNLGQGPELLIRYENEEAVDDSQLPKDRFSAERLKGVDSTLKIQPAELGDSAVYLCASSLTGDGTGELFFGEGSRLTVL.

The J gene is TRBJ2-7, the V gene TRBV5-1; D tentatively fits TRBD1 or TRBD2 (5 bases each). This CDR3 has 14 amino acids. The V end was cut by 1 base, the J end by 3 bases, with 11 bases between. CDR1 and CDR2 from the germline V gene are SGHRS and YFSETQ. The CDR3 reads CASSLSAGSYEQYF. Here the CDR3 DNA reads TGCGCCAGCAGCTTGTCAGCAGGGAGCTACGAGCAGTACTTC.

This clone has just a few counts. The rearrangement uses TRBV6-5 and TRBJ2-5, with 11 nucleotides matching TRBD2. The CDR3 contains 16 residues. The germline gives CDR1 MNHEY, CDR2 SVGAGI. V shed 4 bases and J 5 bases; nucleotides not matched to a gene: 9. The CDR3 protein is CASSSLAGGARETQYF. The CDR3 DNA sequence: TGTGCCAGCAGTTCCTTAGCGGGAGGGGCGCGGGAGACCCAGTACTTC.

The chain couples TRBV5-4 to TRBJ1-2, with 9 bases aligning to TRBD1. J gave up 7 bases and V 2 bases, and 9 bases lay outside the gene matches. CDR3 length: 15 residues. From germline, CDR1 is SGHNT and CDR2 YYREEE (reference sequence). CDR3 in DNA: TGTGCCAGCAGCTTTTTTGCTACAGGGGGCGGTGGCTACACCTTC. Protein product: CASSFFATGGGGYTF.

CDR3 sequence: CAWSTGQGDEKLFF. Written as DNA, the CDR3 is TGTGCCTGGAGTACGGGACAGGGGGATGAAAAACTGTTTTTT. The J gene is TRBJ1-4, the V gene TRBV30; 11 nucleotides line up with TRBD1. Losses at the gene ends were 2 bases for V and 6 bases for J; bases not matched to a gene: 2. From germline, CDR1 is GTSNPN and CDR2 SVGIG (reference sequence). CDR3 length: 14 residues.

The rearrangement links TRBV10-3 to TRBJ2-2; D gene uncertain. CDR3 size: 14 residues. Germline V lookup: CDR1 ENHRY, CDR2 SYGVKD. Trimming left V 3 bases short and J 3 bases short, with 8 bases between. The CDR3 spells CAISDYKDTGELFF. CDR3 DNA sequence: TGTGCCATCAGTGATTATAAAGACACCGGGGAGCTGTTTTTT.

The chain recombines TRBV2 with TRBJ2-5, with D perhaps matching TRBD1 (5 bases). Germline-derived CDR1 and CDR2 are SNHLY and FYNNEI. V gave up 7 bases and J gave up 0 bases, with 15 bases separating them. The CDR3 spans 15 residues. The CDR3 nucleotides are TGTGCCAGCAAAGGGGCCGGACGGTACCAAGAGACCCAGTACTTC. The encoded protein is CASKGAGRYQETQYF.

The genes are TRBV10-3 and TRBJ2-7, with 8 bases that match TRBD1. Losses at the gene ends were 6 bases for V and 7 bases for J; bases not matched to a gene: 5. The CDR3 totals 12 residues. Germline assignment: CDR1 ENHRY and CDR2 SYGVKD. For the CDR3, the DNA is TGTGCCATCAGCGAACAGGGGGAAGAGCAGTACTTC. Encoded protein: CAISEQGEEQYF.